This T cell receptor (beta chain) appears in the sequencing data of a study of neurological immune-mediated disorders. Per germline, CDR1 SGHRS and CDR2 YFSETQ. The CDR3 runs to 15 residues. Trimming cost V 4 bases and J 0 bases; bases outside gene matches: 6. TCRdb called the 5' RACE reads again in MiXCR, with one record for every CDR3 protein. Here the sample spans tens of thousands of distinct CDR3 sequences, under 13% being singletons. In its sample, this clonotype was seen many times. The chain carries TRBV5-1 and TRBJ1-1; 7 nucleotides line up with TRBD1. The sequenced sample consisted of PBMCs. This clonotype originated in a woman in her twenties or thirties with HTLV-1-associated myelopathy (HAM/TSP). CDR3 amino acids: CASSQRGLMNTEAFF. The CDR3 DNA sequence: TGCGCCAGCAGCCAGAGGGGGCTAATGAACACTGAAGCTTTCTTT.